This entry features one T cell receptor (beta chain) sequence. This sample was included in a study of blood T cell repertoires in COVID-19. The CDR3 length is 16 residues. The data were produced by immunoSEQ multiplex PCR, yet TCRdb's version contains in-frame clones alone and is incomplete. Of 150,000 to 200,000 clones listed, 70% to 85% are singletons. The gene calls are TRBV21-1 and TRBJ2-4; the tabulated D call, TRBD1, remains unverified against the DNA. TRBV21-1 is a documented pseudogene. The sample comprised PBMCs or T cells enriched from blood (not recorded which). The receptor comes from a man aged 50-60 years who had recovered from COVID-19. CDR3 in amino acids: CASSPPGQYSKNIQYF. The CDR3 DNA is TGTGCCAGCAGCCCGCCGGGACAGTATTCCAAAAACATTCAGTACTTC.